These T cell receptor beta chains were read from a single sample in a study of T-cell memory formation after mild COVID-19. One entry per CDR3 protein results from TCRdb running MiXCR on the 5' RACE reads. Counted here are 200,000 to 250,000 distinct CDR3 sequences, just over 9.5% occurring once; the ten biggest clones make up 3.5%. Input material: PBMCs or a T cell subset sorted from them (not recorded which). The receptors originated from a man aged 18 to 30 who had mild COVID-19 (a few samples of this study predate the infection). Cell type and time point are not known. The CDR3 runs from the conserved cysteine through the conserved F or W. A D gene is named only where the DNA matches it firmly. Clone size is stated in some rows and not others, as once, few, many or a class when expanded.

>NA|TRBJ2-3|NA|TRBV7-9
CASSLTQSGDTQYF
TGTGCCAGCAGCTTGACTCAGTCGGGGGATACGCAGTATTTT
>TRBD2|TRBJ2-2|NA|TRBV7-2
CASRPRLAVNTGELFF
TGTGCCAGCAGACCCAGACTAGCGGTGAACACCGGGGAGCTGTTTTTT
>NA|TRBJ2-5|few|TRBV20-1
CSARVGQGQETQYF
TGCAGTGCTAGAGTGGGGCAGGGGCAAGAGACCCAGTACTTC
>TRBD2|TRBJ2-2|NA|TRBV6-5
CASSYSGAGAGRGELFF
TGTGCCAGCAGTTACTCGGGAGCGGGGGCTGGCAGGGGGGAGCTGTTTTTT
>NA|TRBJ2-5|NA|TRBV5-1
CASSSNTRDTLIVETQYF
TGCGCCAGCAGCTCTAATACCCGGGACACCCTAATTGTGGAGACCCAGTACTTC
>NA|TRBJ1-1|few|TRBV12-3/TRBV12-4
CASRRQVNTEAFF
TGTGCCAGCAGAAGACAGGTGAACACTGAAGCTTTCTTT
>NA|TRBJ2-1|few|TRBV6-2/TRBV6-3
CASSYSSPYNEQFF
TGTGCCAGCAGTTACTCCAGCCCCTACAATGAGCAGTTCTTC
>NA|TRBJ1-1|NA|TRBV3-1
CASSPSRAYRRGGAFF
TGTGCCAGCAGCCCTAGCCGCGCGTACCGAAGAGGGGGAGCTTTCTTT
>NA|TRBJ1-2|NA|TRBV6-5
CASSLRAAGSRNGYTF
TGTGCCAGCAGTTTAAGGGCCGCAGGGAGTAGGAATGGCTACACCTTC
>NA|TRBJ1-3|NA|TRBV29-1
CSVDPGLHGNTIYF
TGCAGCGTTGATCCGGGGCTCCATGGAAACACCATATATTTT
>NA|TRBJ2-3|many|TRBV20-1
CSARDSGGPPDTQYF
TGCAGTGCTAGAGATTCGGGGGGCCCCCCAGATACGCAGTATTTT
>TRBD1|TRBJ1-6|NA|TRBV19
CASSRRLTRGRGGLNSPLHF
TGTGCCAGTAGTAGGCGACTGACCAGGGGGCGCGGGGGACTTAATTCACCCCTCCACTTT
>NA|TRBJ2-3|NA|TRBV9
CASSVVWNTDTQYF
TGTGCCAGCAGCGTAGTTTGGAACACAGATACGCAGTATTTT
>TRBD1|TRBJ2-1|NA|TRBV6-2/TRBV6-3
CASSSGDRGYRSYNEQFF
TGTGCCAGCAGTTCAGGGGACAGGGGCTATCGCTCCTACAATGAGCAGTTCTTC
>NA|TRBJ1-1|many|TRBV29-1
CSALGQFNTEAFF
TGCAGCGCCCTGGGGCAGTTCAACACTGAAGCTTTCTTT
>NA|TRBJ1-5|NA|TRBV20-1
CSASPIHQPQHF
TGCAGTGCTAGTCCGATTCACCAGCCCCAGCATTTT
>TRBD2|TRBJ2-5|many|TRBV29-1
CSACPAGVPETQYF
TGCAGCGCCTGTCCTGCGGGGGTCCCTGAGACCCAGTACTTC
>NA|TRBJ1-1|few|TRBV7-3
CASSEMNTEAFF
TGTGCCAGCAGCGAGATGAACACTGAAGCTTTCTTT
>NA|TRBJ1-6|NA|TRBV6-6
CASSYLSRDSPLHF
TGTGCCAGCAGTTACCTCTCGCGGGATTCACCCCTCCACTTT
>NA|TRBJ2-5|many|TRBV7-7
CASSPRAGHGTQYF
TGTGCCAGCAGCCCCCGGGCTGGGCATGGGACCCAGTACTTC
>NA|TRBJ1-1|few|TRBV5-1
CASSLGPEPLGAFF
TGCGCCAGCAGCTTGGGACCGGAACCCTTGGGAGCTTTCTTT
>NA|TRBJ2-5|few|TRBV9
CASSVTDSLGTQYF
TGTGCCAGCAGCGTGACTGACAGTCTTGGGACCCAGTACTTC
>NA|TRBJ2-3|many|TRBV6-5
CASGGDSTDTQYF
TGTGCCAGCGGCGGGGACAGCACAGATACGCAGTATTTT
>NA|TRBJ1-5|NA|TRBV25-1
CASSVTEGQPQHF
TGTGCCAGCAGCGTGACGGAAGGGCAGCCCCAGCATTTT
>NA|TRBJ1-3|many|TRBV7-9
CASSLQRFGGDTIYF
TGTGCCAGCAGCTTACAGCGGTTCGGAGGGGACACCATATATTTT
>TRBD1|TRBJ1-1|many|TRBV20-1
CSARQGLAEAFF
TGCAGTGCCCGACAGGGGTTGGCTGAAGCTTTCTTT
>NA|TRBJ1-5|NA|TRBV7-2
CASSDRVSNQPQHF
TGTGCCAGCAGCGACCGAGTTAGCAATCAGCCCCAGCATTTT
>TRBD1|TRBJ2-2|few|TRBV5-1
CASSPGQGRAGELFF
TGCGCCAGCAGCCCCGGACAGGGCCGAGCCGGGGAGCTGTTTTTT
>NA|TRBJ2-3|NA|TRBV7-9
CASSLIPGARSDF
TGTGCCAGCAGCTTAATCCCGGGGGCCCGTTCGGATTTT
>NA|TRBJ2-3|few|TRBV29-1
CSVDLGAEDTQYF
TGCAGCGTTGATCTGGGGGCAGAAGATACGCAGTATTTT
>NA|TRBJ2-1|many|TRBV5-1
CASSLGDLHNEQFF
TGCGCCAGCAGCTTGGGGGACCTCCACAATGAGCAGTTCTTC
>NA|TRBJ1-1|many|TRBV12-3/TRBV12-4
CASSSQEGMNTEAFF
TGTGCCAGCAGTAGTCAGGAGGGCATGAACACTGAAGCTTTCTTT
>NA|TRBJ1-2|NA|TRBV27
CASSLSGAQLYGYTF
TGTGCCAGCAGTTTGTCAGGGGCCCAGCTATATGGCTACACCTTC
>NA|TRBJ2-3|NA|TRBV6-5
CASSRPGQLDTQYF
TGTGCCAGCAGCCGCCCGGGGCAGTTAGATACGCAGTATTTT
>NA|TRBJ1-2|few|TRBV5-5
CASSLGGRGTYGYTF
TGTGCCAGCAGCTTGGGGGGCAGGGGAACCTATGGCTACACCTTC
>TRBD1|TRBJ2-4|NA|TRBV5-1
CASSLGTGASNIQYF
TGCGCCAGCAGCTTGGGGACAGGGGCGTCAAACATTCAGTACTTC
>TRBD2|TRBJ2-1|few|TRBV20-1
CSARAGLAGVLGEQFF
TGCAGTGCTAGAGCAGGACTAGCGGGGGTTCTAGGTGAGCAGTTCTTC
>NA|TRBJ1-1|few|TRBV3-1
CASSQGPGTATEAFF
TGTGCCAGCAGCCAAGGGCCGGGGACCGCCACTGAAGCTTTCTTT
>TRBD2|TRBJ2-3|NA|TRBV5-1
CASSQERGGGTDTQYF
TGCGCCAGCAGCCAAGAGCGGGGGGGCGGCACAGATACGCAGTATTTT
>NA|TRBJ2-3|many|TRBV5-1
CASSFGEGTDTQYF
TGCGCCAGCAGCTTCGGGGAGGGCACAGATACGCAGTATTTT
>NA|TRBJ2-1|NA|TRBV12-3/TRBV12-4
CASSFGQISGDEQFF
TGTGCCAGCAGTTTCGGACAGATAAGTGGCGATGAGCAGTTCTTC
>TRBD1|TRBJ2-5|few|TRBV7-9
CASSRRQGNQETQYF
TGTGCCAGCAGTAGAAGACAGGGGAACCAAGAGACCCAGTACTTC
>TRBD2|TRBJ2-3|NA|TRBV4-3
CASSQVLAGGPGDTQYF
TGCGCCAGCAGCCAAGTCCTAGCGGGGGGCCCCGGAGATACGCAGTATTTT
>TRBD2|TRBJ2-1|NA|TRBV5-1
CASSSGSGANQYNEQFF
TGCGCCAGCAGCTCGGGGAGCGGGGCTAATCAATACAATGAGCAGTTCTTC
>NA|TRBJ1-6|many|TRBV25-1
CASSEGSPLHF
TGTGCCAGCAGTGAAGGGTCACCCCTCCACTTT